The next 16 T cell receptor beta chains were all read from a single sample in a study of T cells in Graves' hyperthyroidism and ophthalmopathy (dated by TCRdb to the late 2010s). The method behind the library was multiplex PCR. Sequenced using an Illumina HiSeq 2000. TCR beta CDR3 regions were amplified from RNA transcripts. A first-round RT-PCR of the TCR CDR3 used the HTBI primer set with the Qiagen OneStep RT-PCR kit. In-frame beta chains were kept once TCRdb had trimmed the public reads at Q25 with fastp and called clones with MiXCR. CDR3 protein sequences are deduplicated, and each keeps its most common genes and DNA. The sample contains 500,000 to 600,000 distinct CDR3 sequences, over 15% of them found a single time. The ten largest clones take up 18% of the sample. The material sequenced was blood. The receptors shown here come from a woman aged 18-29 years with Graves' hyperthyroidism.

The chain is built from TRBV6-2 or TRBV6-3 and TRBJ2-7; D gene ambiguous. CDR1 is MNHEY, CDR2 SVGEGT, per germline. The V end was cut by 1 base, the J end by 4 bases, with 5 bases between. CDR3 length: 12 residues. CDR3 coding DNA: TGTGCCAGCAGTTACTACATTTACGAGCAGTACTTC. Protein sequence: CASSYYIYEQYF.

Many counts were recorded for this clonotype. The V call is TRBV2, the J call TRBJ2-7; tentatively, D is TRBD2 (6 bases). This CDR3 region has 14 residues. Trimming pared 0 bases from V and 6 bases from J, leaving 12 bases between. CDR1 SNHLY and CDR2 FYNNEI come from the germline V gene. The CDR3 is CASSEALRGSEQYF. The CDR3 DNA reads TGTGCCAGCAGTGAAGCGCTTCGGGGGAGCGAGCAGTACTTC.

The V call is TRBV11-2, the J call TRBJ2-1; a weak D match, TRBD2 (5 bases). This CDR3 comprises 14 residues. CDR1 and CDR2 (germline): SGHAT, FQNNGV. The V end lost 2 bases, the J end lost 8 bases, and 13 bases lay between the germline ends. The chain's CDR3 is CASSLNRRRDEQFF. The CDR3 DNA sequence: TGTGCCAGCAGCTTAAATCGGCGGCGGGATGAGCAGTTCTTC.

The chain uses TRBV6-2 or TRBV6-3 and TRBJ1-6, with 7 bases aligning to TRBD1. The CDR3 loop spans 15 amino acids. J was trimmed by 9 bases and V by 6 bases; bases with no gene match: 11. The germline gives CDR1 MNHEY, CDR2 SVGEGT. CDR3 amino acids: CASRARDRRVSPLHF. CDR3 coding DNA: TGTGCCAGCAGAGCCCGGGACAGACGGGTTTCACCCCTCCACTTT.

Ten or more counts support this clonotype. This rearrangement joins TRBV27 to TRBJ2-3; D gene unclear. Trimming stripped 2 bases from V and 0 bases from J, with 6 bases between. Germline V gene data show CDR1 as MNHEY and CDR2 as SMNVEV (reference sequence). This CDR3 is 14 amino acids long. This chain's CDR3 is CASSLADSTDTQYF. In nucleotides, the CDR3 is TGTGCCAGCAGTTTAGCCGACAGCACAGATACGCAGTATTTT.

Only a few counts were recorded for this clonotype. The V and J genes are TRBV5-1 and TRBJ1-4, with TRBD1 identical over 10 bases. This CDR3 has 18 residues. The germline V gene encodes CDR1 SGHRS and CDR2 YFSETQ. Trimming cost V 1 base and J 3 bases; bases outside gene matches: 9. Here the CDR3 reads CASSLFGTGVSANEKLFF. Written as DNA, the CDR3 is TGCGCCAGCAGCTTGTTCGGGACAGGGGTTTCGGCTAATGAAAAACTGTTTTTT.

This clonotype has a count of ten or more. This chain joins TRBV25-1 and TRBJ2-1, with TRBD2 as a possible D gene (6 bases). Germline V lookup: CDR1 MGHDK, CDR2 SYGVNS. With 1 base removed from V and 3 bases from J, the gap between germline ends came to 10 bases. There are 15 residues in the CDR3. Written as DNA, the CDR3 is TGTGCCAGCAGTGAATTGCAGGGAGGCTACAATGAGCAGTTCTTC. Protein: CASSELQGGYNEQFF.

This clonotype was recorded at least ten times. The chain is built from TRBV20-1 and TRBJ2-5; TRBD1 matches 8 bases. The CDR3 has 12 residues. Germline assignment: CDR1 DFQATT and CDR2 SNEGSKA (reference sequence). J gave up 5 bases and V 6 bases, and 5 bases lay outside the gene matches. The CDR3 sequence: CSARQGRETQYF. As DNA, the CDR3 is TGCAGTGCCCGACAGGGGCGGGAGACCCAGTACTTC.

This clonotype was found a few times. The chain uses TRBV7-8 and TRBJ1-5, with 7 positions matching TRBD1. The V gene's germline CDR1 is SGHVS and CDR2 FQNEAQ. V trimming: 1 base; J trimming: 4 bases; junction bases outside the gene matches: 4. This CDR3 spans 15 amino acids. CDR3 sequence: CASSLVEGANQPQHF. In DNA form, the CDR3 reads TGTGCCAGCAGCTTAGTGGAGGGGGCGAATCAGCCCCAGCATTTT.

The sample holds many counts of this clonotype. The chain carries TRBV12-3 or TRBV12-4 and TRBJ1-2; a weak D match, TRBD1 (5 bases). The length of the CDR3 is 14 residues. V was trimmed by 6 bases and J by 4 bases, leaving 15 bases between them. The CDR3, as DNA: TGTGCCAGCAGACATGCGGGACGGTCCTATGGCTACACCTTC. Protein product: CASRHAGRSYGYTF.

This clonotype was found many times. A read error may explain this, as a much larger clone is one base away. The rearrangement joins TRBV12-3 or TRBV12-4 to TRBJ1-1; D call uncertain. The CDR3 covers 11 residues. The ends were cut back, 6 bases at V and 3 bases at J, with 5 bases in the middle. CDR3 sequence reads: CASSWDTEAFF. The CDR3 nucleotides read TGTGCCAGCAGCTGGGACACTGAAGCTTTCTTT.

The chain is built from TRBV7-9 and TRBJ1-2, with no clear D. In germline, CDR1 is SEHNR, CDR2 FQNEAQ (reference sequence). The germline V and J ends were trimmed by 6 bases and 8 bases, with 16 bases remaining between them. This CDR3 comprises 13 residues. The CDR3 DNA is TGTGCCAGCAGTGAAATCCCCCTGGAGGGCTACACCTTC. It yields the protein CASSEIPLEGYTF.

The CDR3 reads CASSPRAYAYNEQFF. In DNA form, the CDR3 reads TGTGCCAGCAGCCCCCGCGCCTACGCCTACAATGAGCAGTTCTTC. This chain uses TRBV4-2 with TRBJ2-1; the D is unclear. V shed 4 bases and J shed 2 bases, with 12 bases lying between them. CDR1 is LGHNA, CDR2 YNFKEQ, per germline. The CDR3 covers 15 residues.

This clonotype was recorded a few times. The chain uses TRBV7-9 and TRBJ1-6; no clear D. V gave up 1 base and J gave up 6 bases, with 7 bases separating them. Germline V lookup: CDR1 SEHNR, CDR2 FQNEAQ (reference sequence). CDR3 length equals 14 residues. This CDR3 reads CASSLGTVNSPLHF. The CDR3 nucleotides read TGTGCCAGCAGCTTAGGGACCGTTAATTCACCCCTCCACTTT.

This clonotype showed up many times. V is TRBV15 and J is TRBJ2-5; possibly TRBD1 or TRBD2 for D (5 bases each). Trimming shortened V by 0 bases and J by 2 bases, and 16 bases separated the two germline ends. CDR1 LNHNV and CDR2 YYDKDF come from the germline V gene (reference sequence). This CDR3 has 17 residues. The CDR3 region is CATSRDGAPRGQETQYF. The CDR3 DNA follows: TGTGCCACCAGCAGAGATGGCGCCCCGAGGGGACAAGAGACCCAGTACTTC.

This clonotype occurred many times. V usage is TRBV5-8 and J usage is TRBJ2-2; 14 bases line up with TRBD2. This CDR3 has 21 residues. Germline CDR1 and CDR2: SGHTS and YDEGEE. J gave up 3 bases and V 1 base, and 14 bases lay outside the gene matches. CDR3 bases: TGTGCCAGCAGCTTGATCGGAAGGGGACTAGCGGGAGTATGGGACACCGGGGAGCTGTTTTTT. Amino acid sequence: CASSLIGRGLAGVWDTGELFF.